This is a list of T cell receptor beta chains from one sample in a study of early T cells in non-severe SARS-CoV-2 infection. TCRdb itself ran the 5' RACE reads through MiXCR, one entry per CDR3 protein. This sample yields about 27,000 distinct CDR3 sequences, of which 4% to 5% are seen a single time; approximately 6.2% belongs to the top ten. The sequencing input was whole blood. Receptors originate from an adult who was a healthcare worker with PCR-confirmed SARS-CoV-2 infection or an uninfected control (not recorded which). Each CDR3 is given with its conserved first and last residue.

TRBV11-2	TRBJ1-1	CASSSTRDNTEAFF
TRBV7-2	TRBJ1-4	CASSLPPALGGKLFF
TRBV18	TRBJ2-5	CASSPPTGNRDQYF
TRBV7-8	TRBJ2-4	CASSLSPPPLAKNIQYF
TRBV6-5	TRBJ1-6	CASSSQGFDSPLHF
TRBV7-9	TRBJ2-7	CASSLGGVSYEQYF
TRBV30	TRBJ1-5	CAWSYGTVTNQPQHF
TRBV5-4	TRBJ2-5	CASSAAGTSKETQYF
TRBV2	TRBJ2-7	CAIKKVRGGYEQYF
TRBV29-1	TRBJ1-1	CSGWGETEAFF
TRBV5-1	TRBJ2-2	CASSLNERTGELFF
TRBV23-1	TRBJ2-3	CASSDSRTSDTQYF